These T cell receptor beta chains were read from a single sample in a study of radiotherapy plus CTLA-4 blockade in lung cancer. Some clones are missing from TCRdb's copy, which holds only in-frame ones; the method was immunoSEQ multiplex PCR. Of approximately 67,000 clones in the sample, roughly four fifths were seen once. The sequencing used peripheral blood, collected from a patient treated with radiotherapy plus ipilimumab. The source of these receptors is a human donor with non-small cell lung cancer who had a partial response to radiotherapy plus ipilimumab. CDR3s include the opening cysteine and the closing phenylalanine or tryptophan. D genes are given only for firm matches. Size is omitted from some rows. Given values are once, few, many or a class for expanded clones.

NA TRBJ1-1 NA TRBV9 TGTGCCAGCAGCGTAGGTTCGGAGAGGGCTGAAGCTTTCTTT CASSVGSERAEAFF
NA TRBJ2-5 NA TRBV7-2 TGTGCCAGCAGCCCCCAGGCGTCAAAAGAGACCCAGTACTTC CASSPQASKETQYF
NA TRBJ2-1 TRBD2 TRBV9 TGTGCCAGCAGCGTAGCGGGACTAACCTACAATGAGCAGTTCTTC CASSVAGLTYNEQFF
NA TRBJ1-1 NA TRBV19 TGTGCCAGTACAAATCTGGGGGGTAACACTGAAGCTTTCTTT CASTNLGGNTEAFF
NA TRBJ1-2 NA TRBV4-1 TGCGCCAGCAAAAGACCAGGCGGGAAGACAGGCTACACCTTC CASKRPGGKTGYTF
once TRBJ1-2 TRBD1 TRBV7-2 TGTGCCAGCAGCTTGGGACTCGGACAGGAGCACTATGGCTACACCTTC CASSLGLGQEHYGYTF
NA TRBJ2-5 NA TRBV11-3 TGTGCCAGCAGCCCAGGACGGGGGGCCCAAGAGACCCAGTACTTC CASSPGRGAQETQYF
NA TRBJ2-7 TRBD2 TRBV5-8 TGTGCCAGCAGCTTGGCCGGCGGGAGTTACGACGAGCAGTACTTC CASSLAGGSYDEQYF
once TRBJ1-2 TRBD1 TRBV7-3 TGTGCCAGCAGCCCAGGACAGGAGAGGAGTGGCTACACCTTC CASSPGQERSGYTF
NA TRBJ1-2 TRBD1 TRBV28 TGTGCCAGCAGTTCCGACGACAGGGTTCGTGGCTACACCTTC CASSSDDRVRGYTF
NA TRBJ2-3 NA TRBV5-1 TGCGCCAGCAGAGAGGCTATCAGCACAGATACGCAGTATTTT CASREAISTDTQYF
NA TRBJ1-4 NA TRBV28 TGTGCCAGCAGTGGCAGGGGCTCTACAACTAATGAAAAACTGTTTTTT CASSGRGSTTNEKLFF
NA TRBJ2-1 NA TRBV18 TGTGCCGGCTCACCATATGCAGGCACCTACAATGAGCAGTTCTTC CAGSPYAGTYNEQFF
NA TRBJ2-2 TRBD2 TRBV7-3 TGTGCCAGCAGCTTAAGAGGGACTAGCGGGCTAACCGGGGAGCTGTTTTTT CASSLRGTSGLTGELFF
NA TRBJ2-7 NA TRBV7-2 TGTGCCAGCAGCCCAGGAACGGGGATAGGGATTCGGGAGCAGTACTTC CASSPGTGIGIREQYF
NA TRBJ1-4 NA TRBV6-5 TGTGCCAGCGGGCCGGGCCCCGGGGGTGAAAAACTGTTTTTT CASGPGPGGEKLFF
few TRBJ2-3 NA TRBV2 TGTGCCAGCGCCAAGGGGGGGAGTGGGGCAGATACGCAGTATTTT CASAKGGSGADTQYF
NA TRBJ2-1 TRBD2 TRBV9 TGTGCCAGCAGCGTAGCTGACCAGCGGGGATCCTACAATGAGCAGTTCTTC CASSVADQRGSYNEQFF
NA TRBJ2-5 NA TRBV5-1 TGCGCCAGCAGCGTACAGGGCATCCAAGAGACCCAGTACTTC CASSVQGIQETQYF
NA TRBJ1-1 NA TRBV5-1 TGCGCCAGCAGCTTGGCCCCTCCACCTAAGGGGACTGAAGCTTTCTTT CASSLAPPPKGTEAFF